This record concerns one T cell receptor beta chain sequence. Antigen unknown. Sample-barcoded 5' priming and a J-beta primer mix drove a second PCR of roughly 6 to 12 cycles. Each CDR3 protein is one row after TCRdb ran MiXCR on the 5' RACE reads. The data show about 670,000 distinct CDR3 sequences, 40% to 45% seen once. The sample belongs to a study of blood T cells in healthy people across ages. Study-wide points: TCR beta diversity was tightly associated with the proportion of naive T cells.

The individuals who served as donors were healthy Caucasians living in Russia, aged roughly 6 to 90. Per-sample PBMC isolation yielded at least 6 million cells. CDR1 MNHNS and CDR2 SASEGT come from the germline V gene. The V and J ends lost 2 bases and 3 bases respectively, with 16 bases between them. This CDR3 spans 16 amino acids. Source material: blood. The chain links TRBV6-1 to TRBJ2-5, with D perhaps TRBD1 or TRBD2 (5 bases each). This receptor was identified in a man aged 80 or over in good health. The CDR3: CASSEPTGGTKETQYF. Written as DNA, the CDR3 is TGTGCCAGCAGTGAACCCACTGGGGGAACCAAAGAGACCCAGTACTTC.